These 28 T cell receptor beta chains originate from one sample sequenced in a study of blood T cells in healthy people across ages. A second PCR of 7 to 11 cycles used a sample-barcoded 5' primer and a J-beta primer mix. TCRdb called the 5' RACE reads again in MiXCR, with one record for every CDR3 protein. The repertoire includes roughly 2 million distinct CDR3 sequences, 49% of them detected once, and approximately 2.1% sits in the top ten. The specimen was blood. The receptor source for this set is a woman aged 40 to 55 in good health.

The gene calls are TRBV4-2 and TRBJ2-4; 7 bases line up with TRBD2. TRBJ2-7 matches the DNA end more closely, so the J call is doubtful. The CDR3 totals 15 residues. Germline V CDR1 and CDR2: LGHNA, YNFKEQ. The CDR3 region is CASSQDVGGTYEQYF. The CDR3 DNA reads TGTGCCAGCAGCCAAGATGTCGGGGGGACCTACGAGCAGTACTTC.

V gene TRBV7-9 combines with J gene TRBJ2-3; 10 bases are shared with TRBD2. This CDR3 has 17 amino acids. Germline CDR1 SEHNR, CDR2 FQNEAQ (reference sequence). V gave up 4 bases and J gave up 1 base; unmatched junction bases: 8. CDR3 loop: CASSSRTSGLGTDTQYF. DNA for the CDR3: TGTGCCAGCAGCTCGAGGACTAGCGGTTTAGGCACAGATACGCAGTATTTT.

The genes are TRBV15 and TRBJ1-6; D is undetermined. This CDR3 comprises 14 residues. Germline V gives CDR1 LNHNV, CDR2 YYDKDF (reference sequence). V was clipped by 0 bases and J by 7 bases, with 7 bases between them. This chain's CDR3 is CATSRDPRNSPLHF. As DNA, the CDR3 is TGTGCCACCAGCAGAGATCCTCGGAATTCACCCCTCCACTTT.

J is TRBJ1-2 and V is TRBV9; no definite D call. The CDR3 has 15 residues. The V and J ends lost 2 bases and 2 bases respectively, with 13 bases between them. CDR1 is SGDLS and CDR2 is YYNGEE in the germline V gene. DNA of the CDR3: TGTGCCAGCAGCGTTGGTCAGGAGCTCAACTATGGCTACACCTTC. Translated, it gives CASSVGQELNYGYTF.

The V and J genes are TRBV10-3 and TRBJ1-1, with a possible D match to TRBD1 (6 bases). Between the trimmed V and J ends, which lost 6 bases and 7 bases, there was a span of 15 bases. The CDR3 extends over 13 amino acids. Germline lookup yields CDR1 ENHRY and CDR2 SYGVKD. The CDR3: CAIRDTGKYEAFF. DNA of the CDR3: TGTGCCATCAGAGATACAGGGAAATATGAAGCTTTCTTT.

The gene calls are TRBV11-2 and TRBJ2-3; TRBD2 might be the D (6 bases). Germline-derived CDR1 and CDR2 are SGHAT and FQNNGV. Trimming shortened V by 8 bases and J by 3 bases, and 12 bases separated the two germline ends. The CDR3 spans 13 residues. CDR3 coding DNA: TGTGCCAGCCGCCTTAGCGGAACAGATACGCAGTATTTT. Translated: CASRLSGTDTQYF.

The CDR3 sequence is CASSYSGVGGYTF. Written as DNA, the CDR3 is TGTGCCAGCAGTTACTCGGGGGTCGGTGGCTACACCTTC. The J gene is TRBJ1-2, the V gene TRBV6-2 or TRBV6-3; D might be TRBD1 (5 bases). Deletions cut 0 bases from V and 7 bases from J, with 9 bases between. In germline, CDR1 is MNHEY, CDR2 SVGEGT. The CDR3 is made up of 13 amino acids.

This clonotype was recorded many times. At one boundary the junction diverges from the germline segment, which might be a read error. This rearrangement joins TRBV11-2 to TRBJ2-5; 7 positions match TRBD1. Germline lookup yields CDR1 SGHAT and CDR2 FQNNGV. CDR3 length: 13 residues. CDR3 sequence (DNA): TGCGCCAGCAGCCTGGGACAGCTAGAGACCCAGTACTTC. It is translated as CASSLGQLETQYF.

V gene TRBV6-5 combines with J gene TRBJ2-3; D unresolved. CDR1 is MNHEY and CDR2 is SVGAGI in the germline V gene. V gave up 2 bases and J gave up 4 bases, with 16 bases separating them. The CDR3 has 16 residues. CDR3 sequence reads: CASSYGLVFPPDTQYF. The CDR3 DNA is TGTGCCAGCAGTTACGGGCTAGTCTTCCCCCCAGATACGCAGTATTTT.

This clonotype has only a few counts. This rearrangement joins TRBV4-3 to TRBJ2-5; possibly TRBD2 for D (7 bases). The CDR3 runs 16 residues. CDR1 is LGHNA and CDR2 is YSLEER in the germline V gene. The V and J ends lost 1 base and 1 base respectively, with 13 bases between them. The CDR3 loop is CASSQGEGGTQETQYF. DNA for the CDR3: TGCGCCAGCAGCCAAGGGGAGGGGGGAACCCAAGAGACCCAGTACTTC.

This chain connects TRBV7-2 to TRBJ2-7; D gene unclear. TRBJ2-1 explains the end of the DNA better; the J call may be wrong. Germline CDR1 SGHTA, CDR2 FQGNSA. This CDR3 contains 14 residues. This CDR3 reads CASSLAVGENEQFF. Written as DNA, the CDR3 is TGTGCCAGCAGCTTAGCTGTTGGGGAAAATGAGCAGTTCTTC.

This clonotype was counted between two and nine times. The rearrangement uses TRBV7-2 and TRBJ2-5; 11 bases line up with TRBD2. The closer fit of TRBJ2-1 to the DNA end suggests the J call may be wrong. The CDR3 is 16 residues long. Germline-derived CDR1 and CDR2 are SGHTA and FQGNSA. The CDR3 DNA sequence: TGTGCCAGCAGCTTAGGGCTAGCGGGGGGACAAGAGACCCAGTTCTTC. Protein product: CASSLGLAGGQETQFF.

This clonotype was detected only a few times. The chain is built from TRBV21-1 and TRBJ2-6; whether TRBD2, the table's D call, matches the DNA was not checked. TRBV21-1 is a documented pseudogene. The CDR3 is 17 residues long. The CDR3, as DNA: TGTGCCAGCAGCAATCTCAAGGGCCGTAGGGGGGCCAACGTCCTGACTTTC. This encodes CASSNLKGRRGANVLTF.

The gene calls are TRBV19 and TRBJ2-3, with D perhaps TRBD2 (6 bases). V was pared by 4 bases and J by 2 bases, with 13 bases between. This CDR3 region has 15 residues. In germline, CDR1 is LNHDA, CDR2 SQIVND (reference sequence). The CDR3 bases are TGTGCCAGTAGTAACACCGGGACTTACACAGATACGCAGTATTTT. Its translation is CASSNTGTYTDTQYF.

This rearrangement joins TRBV6-2 or TRBV6-3 to TRBJ2-1; 11 nucleotides align to TRBD2. V lost 0 bases, J lost 0 bases, and 4 bases stayed unmatched. There are 18 residues in the CDR3. Germline lookup yields CDR1 MNHEY and CDR2 SVGEGT. This CDR3 is CASSYSGLAESSYNEQFF. CDR3 in DNA: TGTGCCAGCAGTTACTCGGGACTAGCGGAGAGCTCCTACAATGAGCAGTTCTTC.

The chain combines TRBV27 with TRBJ2-5; tentative D call: TRBD2 (5 bases). The V gene's germline CDR1 is MNHEY and CDR2 SMNVEV (reference sequence). Trimming removed 8 bases at V and 5 bases at J, with 18 bases between. The CDR3 is 14 amino acids. In nucleotides, the CDR3 is TGTGCCAGCTCCAGCGCGAGGGTAGGCGAGACCCAGTACTTC. Its protein is CASSSARVGETQYF.

The chain employs TRBV29-1 and TRBJ1-4; no definite D call. The CDR3 has 13 amino acids. The germline CDR1 and CDR2 sequences are SQVTM and ANQGSEA. The V end was cut by 7 bases, the J end by 0 bases, with 9 bases between. Here the CDR3 reads CSARTTTNEKLFF. The CDR3 DNA reads TGCAGCGCCAGGACCACAACTAATGAAAAACTGTTTTTT.

This chain links TRBV7-2 with TRBJ1-2; TRBD1 matches 8 bases. This CDR3 spans 14 amino acids. The trim removed 5 bases at V and 6 bases at J, leaving 8 bases unmatched. Germline CDR1 is SGHTA and CDR2 is FQGNSA. The CDR3 loop is CASSVVRGQDGYTF. The CDR3 nucleotides read TGTGCCAGCAGCGTAGTCAGGGGGCAAGATGGCTACACCTTC.

This clonotype was counted only a few times. The chain has TRBV7-2 and TRBJ2-5, with D possibly being TRBD1 or TRBD2 (6 bases each). This CDR3 spans 15 amino acids. V lost 0 bases and J 5 bases, leaving 13 bases between the germline ends. The germline V gene encodes CDR1 SGHTA and CDR2 FQGNSA. The CDR3 DNA reads as TGTGCCAGCAGCTTAGCCGGGCAGGGGAGGGAGACCCAGTACTTC. It translates to CASSLAGQGRETQYF.

This clonotype was counted a few times. The chain links TRBV4-2 to TRBJ2-3; 10 bases match TRBD2. The junction had 3 bases not matched to a gene; V was cut back by 1 base and J by 2 bases. The CDR3 contains 16 residues. Germline V lookup: CDR1 LGHNA, CDR2 YNFKEQ. The DNA for the CDR3 is TGTGCCAGCAGCCAAGGTAGCGGGGGGTACACAGATACGCAGTATTTT. Residues: CASSQGSGGYTDTQYF.

Written as DNA, the CDR3 is TGTGCCACCAGTGAGCCCCCAGGTGAAAAACTGTTTTTT. Translated: CATSEPPGEKLFF. V gene TRBV24-1 combines with J gene TRBJ1-4; D is unresolved. Trimming took 4 bases from V and 7 from J, leaving 9 bases between them. The germline gives CDR1 KGHDR, CDR2 SFDVKD. The CDR3 extends over 13 amino acids.

The rearrangement uses TRBV7-9 and TRBJ1-6; 9 bases are a match to TRBD1. The CDR3 spans 15 residues. J lost 10 bases, V lost 5 bases, and 9 bases had no gene match. Per the germline V gene, CDR1 is SEHNR and CDR2 is FQNEAQ (reference sequence). The CDR3 protein is CASSPWDREGSPLHF. The CDR3 nucleotides read TGTGCCAGCAGCCCCTGGGACAGGGAAGGATCACCCCTCCACTTT. Full variable domain (remainder filled in from reference TRBV7-9 and TRBJ1-6): DTGVSQNPRHKITKRGQNVTFRCDPISEHNRLYWYRQTLGQGPEFLTYFQNEAQLEKSRLLSDRFSAERPKGSFSTLEIQRTEQGDSAMYLCASSPWDREGSPLHFGNGTRLTVT.

This rearrangement joins TRBV28 to TRBJ2-5; D tentatively fits TRBD1 or TRBD2 (5 bases each). The V gene's germline CDR1 is MDHEN and CDR2 SYDVKM. The V gene lost 8 bases and the J gene lost 0 bases, with 10 bases spanning the gap. CDR3 length: 13 amino acids. The CDR3 DNA reads TGTGCCAGCGAAAAGGGACACCAAGAGACCCAGTACTTC. Translated, it gives CASEKGHQETQYF.

This CDR3 reads CASSQGTAFNSPLHF. The DNA of the CDR3 is TGTGCCAGCAGCCAGGGGACAGCCTTTAATTCACCCCTCCACTTT. The chain combines TRBV3-1 with TRBJ1-6; 7 positions match TRBD1. The CDR3 covers 15 residues. Trimming removed 3 bases from V and 6 bases from J; junction bases left unmatched: 5. CDR1 is LGHDT and CDR2 is YNNKEL in the germline V gene (reference sequence).

This clonotype has a handful of counts. This chain connects TRBV20-1 to TRBJ2-5; TRBD2 matches 11 bases. The CDR3 has 14 residues. V dropped 4 bases and J dropped 0; count of bases not matched to a gene: 1. Germline V CDR1 and CDR2: DFQATT, SNEGSKA (reference sequence). For the CDR3, the DNA is TGCAGTGCTACTAGCGGGAGGTACCAAGAGACCCAGTACTTC. Its protein product is CSATSGRYQETQYF.

The table lists this clonotype with a few counts. The rearrangement links TRBV5-5 to TRBJ2-7; D might be TRBD2 (5 bases). The CDR3 consists of 16 residues. V was pared by 1 base and J by 0 bases, with 14 bases between. Germline V lookup: CDR1 SGHKS, CDR2 YYEKEE (reference sequence). DNA for the CDR3: TGTGCCAGCAGCTTGCCGATCCAGGCGGGCTCCTACGAGCAGTACTTC. Its translation is CASSLPIQAGSYEQYF. Full variable domain (remainder filled in from reference TRBV5-5 and TRBJ2-7): DAGVTQSPTHLIKTRGQQVTLRCSPISGHKSVSWYQQVLGQGPQFIFQYYEKEERGRGNFPDRFSARQFPNYSSELNVNALLLGDSALYLCASSLPIQAGSYEQYFGPGTRLTVT.

The table lists this clonotype with a few counts. The chain employs TRBV24-1 and TRBJ2-5; perhaps TRBD1 as D (6 bases). The CDR3 loop spans 15 amino acids. CDR1 is KGHDR and CDR2 is SFDVKD in the germline V gene. The V end was cut by 6 bases, the J end by 1 base, with 14 bases between. CDR3 loop: CATSPGHSSQETQYF. CDR3 in DNA: TGTGCCACCAGTCCGGGACACTCTTCCCAAGAGACCCAGTACTTC.

In its sample, this clonotype was seen a few times. The chain joins TRBV20-1 to TRBJ1-2, with D possibly TRBD1 on 5 matching bases. The CDR3 loop spans 14 amino acids. From germline, CDR1 is DFQATT and CDR2 SNEGSKA (reference sequence). Trimming left V 3 bases short and J 0 bases short, with 11 bases between. Here the CDR3 DNA reads TGCAGTGCTAGGGTGGGGGGTTCTAACTATGGCTACACCTTC. Translated: CSARVGGSNYGYTF.